These 24 T cell receptor beta chains share one sample of origin, sequenced in a study of blood T cell repertoires in COVID-19. The repertoire was sequenced with immunoSEQ multiplex PCR; TCRdb's copy has only in-frame clones and lacks some. The sample shows a few hundred thousand clones, 80% to 90% of them seen only once. The specimen was peripheral blood. The receptors originated from a man aged 35 to 55 with acute or convalescent COVID-19.

The chain has TRBV5-1 and TRBJ2-3, with D possibly matching TRBD1 (5 bases). The CDR3 covers 15 residues. CDR1 and CDR2 (germline): SGHRS, YFSETQ. V gave up 0 bases and J gave up 4 bases, with 12 bases separating them. CDR3 sequence (DNA): TGCGCCAGCAGCTTGGGCGGCGCAGGGCCAGATACGCAGTATTTT. It is translated as CASSLGGAGPDTQYF. The whole variable domain, filled in from reference TRBV5-1 and TRBJ2-3, reads KAGVTQTPRYLIKTRGQQVTLSCSPISGHRSVSWYQQTPGQGLQFLFEYFSETQRNKGNFPGRFSGRQFSNSRSEMNVSTLELGDSALYLCASSLGGAGPDTQYFGPGTRLTVL.

The J gene is TRBJ1-1, the V gene TRBV25-1; 9 bases are a match to TRBD1. Germline V gene sequence: CDR1 MGHDK, CDR2 SYGVNS. J lost 4 bases, V lost 1 base, and 4 bases had no gene match. This CDR3 region has 15 residues. CDR3 bases: TGTGCCAGCAGTGAATGGACAGGGGCGAGCACTGAAGCTTTCTTT. Translating gives CASSEWTGASTEAFF.

This clone occurred once. The chain uses TRBV11-2 and TRBJ2-1, with a tentative D call TRBD1 (6 bases). The V gene's germline CDR1 is SGHAT and CDR2 FQNNGV. Trimming cost V 4 bases and J 0 bases, with 16 bases left between them. CDR3 size: 17 residues. Here the CDR3 reads CASSSSIQGRSYNEQFF. CDR3 DNA sequence: TGTGCCAGCAGCTCCTCGATACAGGGCCGCTCCTACAATGAGCAGTTCTTC.

The chain employs TRBV10-3 and TRBJ2-1; the match to TRBD2 covers 8 bases. The CDR3 totals 18 residues. The J segment lost 7 bases and the V segment lost 0 bases, leaving 14 bases of the junction unmatched. CDR1 and CDR2 from the germline V gene are ENHRY and SYGVKD. CDR3 DNA sequence: TGTGCCATCAGTGAGTCCTCGATCAGCGGGGGTCCCGGGAATGAGCAGTTCTTC. Translated, it gives CAISESSISGGPGNEQFF.

This clone has a single count. The chain uses TRBV6-5 and TRBJ2-7; 7 bases fit TRBD1. Per the germline V gene, CDR1 is MNHEY and CDR2 is SVGAGI. Losses at the gene ends were 5 bases for V and 3 bases for J; bases not matched to a gene: 4. This CDR3 region has 13 residues. The DNA of the CDR3 is TGTGCCAGCAGTCGGGACAGCCGCTACGAGCAGTACTTC. The encoded protein is CASSRDSRYEQYF.

The rearrangement uses TRBV28 and TRBJ2-1, with 10 bases identical to TRBD1. With 4 bases clipped from V and 9 bases from J, the junction kept 9 bases outside the gene matches. CDR1 and CDR2 from the germline V gene are MDHEN and SYDVKM. CDR3 size: 15 residues. In DNA form, the CDR3 reads TGTGCCAGCAGTTCAAACCCGACAGGGGGCGTTGAGCAGTTCTTC. This encodes CASSSNPTGGVEQFF.

CDR3 region: CAWRGGGGTEAFF. As DNA, the CDR3 is TGTGCCTGGCGTGGGGGGGGTGGCACTGAAGCTTTCTTT. The chain has TRBV30 and TRBJ1-1; D may be TRBD1 (5 bases). V lost 5 bases to trimming and J lost 4 bases, with 14 bases between them. Looked up from germline, CDR1 is GTSNPN and CDR2 is SVGIG (reference sequence). The CDR3 has 13 amino acids.

This clone is a singleton in its sample. The J gene is TRBJ1-5, the V gene TRBV5-4; D ambiguous. V dropped 0 bases and J dropped 5 bases, with 15 bases sitting between them. The CDR3 extends over 16 amino acids. Germline lookup yields CDR1 SGHNT and CDR2 YYREEE (reference sequence). The chain's CDR3 is CASSLGSRQRDQPQHF. The CDR3 DNA reads TGTGCCAGCAGCTTGGGGTCGCGGCAGAGGGATCAGCCCCAGCATTTT. Combining the CDR3 with reference TRBV5-4 and TRBJ1-5 gives the whole variable domain ETGVTQSPTHLIKTRGQQVTLRCSSQSGHNTVSWYQQALGQGPQFIFQYYREEENGRGNFPPRFSGLQFPNYSSELNVNALELDDSALYLCASSLGSRQRDQPQHFGDGTRLSIL.

The chain recombines TRBV5-1 with TRBJ2-1; tentatively, D is TRBD1 (5 bases). V lost 1 base and J 8 bases, leaving 10 bases between the germline ends. The CDR3 consists of 13 residues. The germline V gene has CDR1 SGHRS and CDR2 YFSETQ. The DNA of the CDR3 is TGCGCCAGCAGCTTGTGGGAACAGGATGAGCAGTTCTTC. This codes for CASSLWEQDEQFF.

The chain links TRBV7-2 to TRBJ2-1, with a possible D match to TRBD1 (6 bases). Germline V gene sequence: CDR1 SGHTA, CDR2 FQGNSA. V was pared by 4 bases and J by 10 bases, with 17 bases between. The CDR3 totals 14 residues. The CDR3 sequence is CASSSQKTGLEQFF. CDR3 nucleotide sequence: TGTGCCAGCAGCTCCCAGAAGACAGGCCTAGAGCAGTTCTTC. The full variable domain, completed using reference TRBV7-2 and TRBJ2-1, is GAGVSQSPSNKVTEKGKDVELRCDPISGHTALYWYRQSLGQGLEFLIYFQGNSAPDKSGLPSDRFSAERTGGSVSTLTIQRTQQEDSAVYLCASSSQKTGLEQFFGPGTRLTVL.

This rearrangement joins TRBV28 to TRBJ2-6; TRBD2 agrees at 7 bases. The germline gives CDR1 MDHEN, CDR2 SYDVKM. CDR3 length: 16 amino acids. The trim removed 4 bases at V and 4 bases at J, leaving 7 bases unmatched. CDR3 sequence: CASSSPAGVGANVLTF. The CDR3 bases are TGTGCCAGCAGTTCGCCTGCGGGGGTAGGGGCCAACGTCCTGACTTTC. Using reference TRBV28 and TRBJ2-6 for the parts outside the CDR3, the full variable domain is DVKVTQSSRYLVKRTGEKVFLECVQDMDHENMFWYRQDPGLGLRLIYFSYDVKMKEKGDIPEGYSVSREKKERFSLILESASTNQTSMYLCASSSPAGVGANVLTFGAGSRLTVL.

CDR3 amino acids: CASSQEDRASTEAFF. In nucleotides, the CDR3 is TGCGCCAGCAGCCAAGAAGACAGGGCGAGCACTGAAGCTTTCTTT. V and J are TRBV4-1 and TRBJ1-1, with 7 bases aligning to TRBD1. Germline-derived CDR1 and CDR2 are MGHRA and YSYEKL. This CDR3 comprises 15 residues. The junction had 5 bases not matched to a gene; V was cut back by 0 bases and J by 4 bases.

The J gene is TRBJ1-5, the V gene TRBV11-2; D is perhaps TRBD1 (6 bases). Looked up from germline, CDR1 is SGHAT and CDR2 is FQNNGV. V shed 5 bases and J shed 7 bases, with 12 bases lying between them. The CDR3 is 13 amino acids. CDR3: CASSHRAEQPQHF. Written as DNA, the CDR3 is TGTGCCAGCAGCCACAGGGCTGAGCAGCCCCAGCATTTT.

The chain is built from TRBV6-5 and TRBJ2-7; D may be TRBD1 (6 bases). Trimming removed 6 bases from V and 3 bases from J, with 18 bases in between. CDR3 length: 15 amino acids. The germline V gene has CDR1 MNHEY and CDR2 SVGAGI. The CDR3 reads CASSPPGTRVYEQYF. For the CDR3, the DNA is TGTGCCAGCAGCCCCCCCGGGACACGCGTCTACGAGCAGTACTTC.

V usage is TRBV28 and J usage is TRBJ1-2, with a weak D call TRBD1 (6 bases). This CDR3 region has 16 residues. Per germline, CDR1 MDHEN and CDR2 SYDVKM. V was cut by 5 bases and J by 4 bases, with 20 bases left in between. The CDR3 nucleotides are TGTGCCAGCAGTATGACAGGTCCAACCCCAGCCTATGGCTACACCTTC. Protein product: CASSMTGPTPAYGYTF.

This rearrangement joins TRBV11-2 to TRBJ2-7; D remains ambiguous. Germline V gene lookup returns CDR1 SGHAT and CDR2 FQNNGV. V was trimmed by 1 base and J by 2 bases, leaving 12 bases between them. The CDR3 has 15 residues. The CDR3 bases are TGTGCCAGCAGCTTAGGGGTACAGATGACCTACGAGCAGTACTTC. Translating it yields CASSLGVQMTYEQYF.

The chain carries TRBV6-5 and TRBJ2-1; 8 nucleotides agree with TRBD2. Losses at the gene ends were 8 bases for V and 6 bases for J; bases not matched to a gene: 12. CDR1 and CDR2 from the germline V gene are MNHEY and SVGAGI. The CDR3 runs 15 residues. CDR3 coding DNA: TGTGCCAGCTCCTCGATTAGCGGGACCACCAATGAGCAGTTCTTC. Translation: CASSSISGTTNEQFF.

The V gene is TRBV7-6, the J gene TRBJ1-1; 9 bases are shared with TRBD1. J lost 10 bases, V lost 0 bases, and 6 bases had no gene match. The CDR3 has 14 residues. Germline CDR1 and CDR2: SGHVS and FNYEAQ. CDR3 sequence reads: CASSLAEQGARAFF. The CDR3 DNA sequence: TGTGCCAGCAGCTTAGCGGAACAGGGGGCGAGAGCTTTCTTT.

This chain connects TRBV5-4 to TRBJ2-5, with D tentatively TRBD2 (5 bases). Trimming took 5 bases from V and 4 from J, leaving 15 bases between them. The CDR3 is 14 residues long. CDR1 SGHNT and CDR2 YYREEE come from the germline V gene (reference sequence). The CDR3 nucleotides read TGTGCCAGCAGTCTAGCTTACGACCCAGAGACCCAGTACTTC. Protein: CASSLAYDPETQYF. The full variable domain, with the rest looked up from reference TRBV5-4 and TRBJ2-5, is ETGVTQSPTHLIKTRGQQVTLRCSSQSGHNTVSWYQQALGQGPQFIFQYYREEENGRGNFPPRFSGLQFPNYSSELNVNALELDDSALYLCASSLAYDPETQYFGPGTRLLVL.

J is TRBJ2-7 and V is TRBV19; a weak D match, TRBD1 (5 bases). V was shortened by 1 base and J by 2 bases, with 12 bases between the two germline ends. Germline assignment: CDR1 LNHDA and CDR2 SQIVND (reference sequence). The CDR3 covers 15 residues. CDR3 sequence: CASSIVQGGTYEQYF. CDR3 nucleotide sequence: TGTGCCAGTAGTATAGTTCAGGGTGGGACCTACGAGCAGTACTTC. Full variable domain (outside the CDR3, taken from reference TRBV19 and TRBJ2-7): DGGITQSPKYLFRKEGQNVTLSCEQNLNHDAMYWYRQDPGQGLRLIYYSQIVNDFQKGDIAEGYSVSREKKESFPLTVTSAQKNPTAFYLCASSIVQGGTYEQYFGPGTRLTVT.

The chain links TRBV4-2 to TRBJ2-7; TRBD1 matches at 10 bases. The ends lost 1 base at V and 5 bases at J; junction bases unmatched: 8. The CDR3 covers 16 residues. Germline lookup yields CDR1 LGHNA and CDR2 YNFKEQ. The CDR3 sequence is CASSQGSTGGFDEQYF. CDR3 DNA sequence: TGTGCCAGCAGCCAAGGATCGACAGGGGGCTTCGACGAGCAGTACTTC.

In this sample, this clone turned up once. Written as DNA, the CDR3 is TGTGCAAGTCGCTTATCAAACCGACAGTCTTTGAACACTGAAGCTTTCTTT. Amino acid sequence: CASRLSNRQSLNTEAFF. The J gene is TRBJ1-1, the V gene TRBV12-2; TRBD1, the table's D call, lacks a check against the DNA. TRBV12-2 is a pseudogene. The CDR3 has 17 residues.

The CDR3 reads CASSSGDTNTEAFF. The CDR3 nucleotides read TGTGCCAGCAGCTCTGGGGACACAAACACTGAAGCTTTCTTT. The V gene is TRBV7-9, the J gene TRBJ1-1; a possible D gene is TRBD1 (6 bases). The ends were cut back, 4 bases at V and 2 bases at J, with 11 bases in the middle. Germline CDR1 and CDR2: SEHNR and FQNEAQ (reference sequence). The CDR3 consists of 14 residues.

This chain joins TRBV2 and TRBJ2-7; D possibly corresponds to TRBD1 (6 bases). CDR1 SNHLY and CDR2 FYNNEI come from the germline V gene. The CDR3 consists of 15 residues. The ends were cut back, 7 bases at V and 2 bases at J, with 18 bases in the middle. CDR3 region: CASTLGAGQTYEQYF. Written as DNA, the CDR3 is TGTGCCAGCACCCTGGGGGCAGGCCAGACCTACGAGCAGTACTTC.